The T cell receptor (beta chain) described here comes from a study of CD8 T cells in Susac syndrome (dated by TCRdb to between 2018 and 2020). In the study overall: The study used repertoire sequencing to test whether antigen drove CD8+ T cell activation and differentiation in Susac syndrome.

Comment on this clonotype: Its antigen is currently not known. No much larger clone exists at a distance of one base, and base qualities are not known.

High-throughput TCR beta sequencing profiled peripheral blood CD8+ and CD4+ T cells from healthy donors, Susac syndrome patients and multiple sclerosis patients. The multiple sclerosis controls were treatment-naive patients who had stable or active relapsing-remitting disease and met the revised McDonald criteria. CD8+ TEMRA cells were enriched by FACS, while bulk CD8+ and CD4+ T cells were purified by magnetic negative isolation. Blood was drawn into EDTA tubes, processed within 24 hours, and PBMCs were isolated by density gradient centrifugation. PBMCs destined for TCR sequencing were cryopreserved in liquid nitrogen and later thawed in a 37 °C water bath. Purity of sorted or isolated CD4+, CD8+ and CD8+ TEMRA cells was at least 90%. RNA was extracted with the RNeasy kit and roughly 0.5 to 1 ug was reverse transcribed using random hexamers. The immunoSEQ multiplex PCR assay, which covers 54 Vbeta and 13 Jbeta segments, was used to amplify TCR beta CDR3 regions. PCR amplification bias was corrected by using a synthetic template baseline for primer optimization and computational correction. The paper's data handling went like this. Only productive sequences were kept, with reads annotated to V, D and J genes according to IMGT and analyzed in immunoSEQ Analyzer. Clonality was computed as one minus Shannon entropy normalized by log2 of the number of productive unique sequences. For each patient and control, public and private clones were evaluated among the 100 most prevalent clones. Susac-specific clones were defined as absent from healthy and MS cohorts, over a thousand published viral clones and other ImmuneACCESS disease sequences. TCRdb reanalyzed the raw reads on its own, using fastp at Q25 for trimming and MiXCR for clone calling, and kept in-frame beta chains. Here each entry gathers all rows of one CDR3 protein and keeps the most common genes and DNA. The V and J calls were determined by TCRdb, not by the authors. This sample is represented by about 300,000 distinct CDR3 sequences; approximately 90% of them were singletons. Of the sample, approximately 0.065% is held by the ten largest clones.

The research as a whole found: The TCR sequencing and HLA analysis was acknowledged to have included a relatively small number of individuals.

Sequenced material: CD4+ T cells from PBMCs. The receptor was isolated from a human donor with multiple sclerosis.

The CDR3 is CASSLRAGGRTDTQYF. The DNA sequence follows: TGTGCCAGCAGCTTGCGGGCGGGAGGGAGGACAGATACGCAGTATTTT. The chain couples TRBV5-4 to TRBJ2-3, and 9 bases in between align with TRBD2. Ends trimmed: V by 1 base, J by 3 bases; bases unmatched to a gene: 6. The CDR3 contains 16 residues, cysteine and phenylalanine counted. Of the read, only the CDR3 DNA is kept; its 48 bases are in frame from base 1. CDR1 and CDR2 are read off the germline V gene (reference sequence) as SGHNT and YYREEE.